The clone carrying this T cell receptor (beta chain) was seen a handful of times. Antigen specificity is unknown. Since a much larger clone is just one base distant, this may be a read error. These data belong to a study of breast tumors, draining lymph nodes, adjacent tissues. Study-level findings and limits: Tumor repertoires ranked between lymph nodes and nontumor tissue in diversity, with V and J gene preferences.

Each CDR3 protein gets one entry after TCRdb re-called the multiplex PCR reads with MiXCR. The table has 85,000 to 120,000 distinct CDR3 sequences, about 29% seen once. In germline, CDR1 is MNHNS, CDR2 SASEGT. This CDR3 region has 15 residues. Trimming left V 5 bases short and J 7 bases short, with 17 bases between. The lymph nodes were axillary draining lymph nodes from breast cancer patients. The specimen was axillary lymph node tissue. This clonotype was obtained from a female donor with breast cancer. Some clones in this sample may be carry-over from other donors' samples. The chain combines TRBV6-1 with TRBJ2-2; tentative D call: TRBD2 (7 bases). The CDR3 nucleotides read TGTGCCAGCAGTCAAAGGAGGGGGGGCGGCGGGGAGCTGTTTTTT. It encodes CASSQRRGGGGELFF.